This T cell receptor beta chain came from a study of OX40 agonist ivuxolimab in advanced cancers. The CDR3 is made up of 15 amino acids. Trimming cost V 3 bases and J 9 bases; bases outside gene matches: 12. Germline V gene data show CDR1 as SGDLS and CDR2 as YYNGEE. Data came from immunoSEQ multiplex PCR; TCRdb stores just in-frame clones and leaves some out. The table includes around 80,000 clones, roughly 86% detected once. This material consisted of CD4+ or CD8+ T cells sorted from blood, taken in a trial of the OX40 agonist ivuxolimab. The receptor was derived from an adult with an advanced solid tumor such as melanoma, head and neck, liver or kidney cancer. The V call is TRBV9, the J call TRBJ2-5; 9 nucleotides match TRBD1. CDR3 sequence reads: CASSAPGQGKVAQYF. CDR3 sequence (DNA): TGTGCCAGCAGCGCCCCGGGACAGGGCAAGGTGGCCCAGTACTTC.